The 10 T cell receptor beta chains below were found in one sample sequenced in a study of blood T cell repertoires in COVID-19. Data came from immunoSEQ multiplex PCR; TCRdb stores just in-frame clones and leaves some out. The sample shows 90,000 to 130,000 clones, around 90% of them seen only once. The sequencing input was peripheral blood. The source of these receptors is a human donor in a cohort sampled during active COVID-19.

This chain connects TRBV2 to TRBJ2-7; D is uncertain. The ends were cut back, 3 bases at V and 3 bases at J, with 12 bases in the middle. The germline V gene encodes CDR1 SNHLY and CDR2 FYNNEI. This CDR3 region has 14 residues. This chain's CDR3 is CASSERRQDYEQYF. CDR3 nucleotides: TGTGCCAGCAGTGAGCGTAGGCAGGACTACGAGCAGTACTTC. The full variable domain, in which reference TRBV2 and TRBJ2-7 provide the parts outside the CDR3, is EPEVTQTPSHQVTQMGQEVILRCVPISNHLYFYWYRQILGQKVEFLVSFYNNEISEKSEIFDDQFSVERPDGSNFTLKIRSTKLEDSAMYFCASSERRQDYEQYFGPGTRLTVT.

The chain combines TRBV7-9 with TRBJ1-2; 8 bases are shared with TRBD1. This CDR3 has 15 residues. After removal of 5 bases from V and 4 bases from J, the junction contained 9 bases not matched to a gene. The V gene's germline CDR1 is SEHNR and CDR2 FQNEAQ (reference sequence). In DNA, the CDR3 is TGTGCCAGCAGCACGGGGGGACAGGAACGCTATGGCTACACCTTC. Translating gives CASSTGGQERYGYTF.

The J gene is TRBJ1-1, the V gene TRBV7-2, with a tentative D call TRBD1 (5 bases). CDR3 size: 14 residues. Trimming pared 5 bases from V and 2 bases from J, leaving 12 bases between. Per germline, CDR1 SGHTA and CDR2 FQGNSA. The CDR3 DNA follows: TGTGCCAGCAGCCCCCGGGGGGGAAACACTGAAGCTTTCTTT. Translated, it gives CASSPRGGNTEAFF.

This chain connects TRBV4-2 to TRBJ2-2; TRBD2 aligns across 11 bases. This CDR3 is 15 amino acids long. From germline, CDR1 is LGHNA and CDR2 YNFKEQ. Germline trimming cut 4 bases from V and 7 bases from J; bases unmatched to any gene: 5. CDR3 sequence (DNA): TGTGCCAGCAGCCTTGGGACTAGCGGTGGCGGGGAGCTGTTTTTT. Amino acids: CASSLGTSGGGELFF.

This clone showed up just once. This chain joins TRBV4-1 and TRBJ2-1, with TRBD2 matching 9 bases. Trimming took 2 bases from V and 8 from J; bases not matched to a gene: 10. In germline, CDR1 is MGHRA, CDR2 YSYEKL. The CDR3 consists of 16 residues. The CDR3 loop is CASSQPPGAGGYEQFF. CDR3 nucleotides: TGCGCCAGCAGCCAACCACCGGGGGCGGGGGGGTATGAGCAGTTCTTC.

The chain couples TRBV5-5 to TRBJ1-1; D possibly corresponds to TRBD1 (5 bases). Germline V gene data show CDR1 as SGHKS and CDR2 as YYEKEE (reference sequence). V lost 0 bases to trimming and J lost 1 base, with 10 bases between them. The CDR3 is 15 amino acids. This chain's CDR3 is CASSLGPGGNTEAFF. The CDR3 bases are TGTGCCAGCAGCTTGGGTCCGGGGGGGAACACTGAAGCTTTCTTT.

The chain couples TRBV11-1 to TRBJ2-7; 7 positions agree with TRBD1. This CDR3 is built from 13 residues. CDR1 is SGHAT and CDR2 is FQDESV in the germline V gene (reference sequence). Losses at the gene ends were 5 bases for V and 9 bases for J; bases not matched to a gene: 10. DNA for the CDR3: TGTGCCAGCAGCCTCGACAGGGATTTGGGGCAGTACTTC. It codes for CASSLDRDLGQYF.

The genes are TRBV7-3 and TRBJ2-6; possible D gene TRBD1, 5 bases. This CDR3 is built from 17 residues. V gave up 5 bases and J gave up 2 bases, with 16 bases separating them. Germline CDR1 and CDR2: SGHTA and FQGTGA. The CDR3 protein is CASSLLRQGTGANVLTF. The CDR3 coding sequence is TGTGCCAGCAGCCTATTGAGGCAGGGCACTGGGGCCAACGTCCTGACTTTC.

The V call is TRBV3-1 (or the pseudogene TRBV3-2), the J call TRBJ2-7; weak D call: TRBD1 (5 bases). Trimming removed 1 base from V and 7 bases from J, with 8 bases in between. CDR3 length: 12 residues. CDR1 and CDR2 (germline): LGHDT, YNNKEL (reference sequence). As DNA, the CDR3 is TGTGCCAGCAGCCAAGGGGGCCGGGAGCAGTACTTC. Translation: CASSQGGREQYF.

V usage is TRBV6-1 and J usage is TRBJ2-7; D not certain. Germline V gene lookup returns CDR1 MNHNS and CDR2 SASEGT. This CDR3 has 13 amino acids. The V gene lost 2 bases and the J gene lost 3 bases, with 8 bases spanning the gap. This CDR3 reads CASSELNYYEQYF. CDR3 in DNA: TGTGCCAGCAGTGAATTAAACTACTACGAGCAGTACTTC.